The 9 T cell receptor beta chains given below trace back to one sample, sequenced in a study of T cell responses to AZD1222 COVID-19 vaccine. TCRdb's copy holds only in-frame clones and misses some; the assay was immunoSEQ multiplex PCR. Of 150,000 or so clones listed, 90% to 95% are singletons. The material was peripheral blood, obtained 28 days after the second AZD1222 dose. These receptors all stem from an adult who received the AZD1222 COVID-19 vaccine.

The chain joins TRBV24-1 to TRBJ2-1, with 12 bases aligning to TRBD2. The CDR3 is 18 amino acids. Germline loops: CDR1 KGHDR, CDR2 SFDVKD. V dropped 4 bases and J dropped 6; count of bases not matched to a gene: 12. The CDR3 DNA is TGTGCCACCAGTGACGCTAGCGGGAGGGCCTCTATGAGCAATGAGCAGTTCTTC. Protein: CATSDASGRASMSNEQFF.

V is TRBV19 and J is TRBJ2-5, with 8 bases matching TRBD2. The CDR3 is made up of 14 amino acids. Trimming cost V 3 bases and J 5 bases; bases outside gene matches: 5. Germline CDR1 LNHDA, CDR2 SQIVND (reference sequence). This chain's CDR3 is CASSIGREDETQYF. The CDR3 nucleotides are TGTGCCAGTAGTATTGGGCGGGAGGATGAGACCCAGTACTTC. The whole variable domain, remainder taken from reference TRBV19 and TRBJ2-5, is DGGITQSPKYLFRKEGQNVTLSCEQNLNHDAMYWYRQDPGQGLRLIYYSQIVNDFQKGDIAEGYSVSREKKESFPLTVTSAQKNPTAFYLCASSIGREDETQYFGPGTRLLVL.

V gene TRBV9 combines with J gene TRBJ1-4; D is uncertain. Germline V CDR1 and CDR2: SGDLS, YYNGEE. The CDR3 runs to 14 residues. Trimming removed 0 bases from V and 7 bases from J, with 10 bases in between. CDR3 sequence reads: CASSVGRVGEKLFF. The DNA of the CDR3 is TGTGCCAGCAGCGTAGGGAGGGTTGGTGAAAAACTGTTTTTT.

The CDR3 sequence is CASSLLDSQNTEAFF. For the CDR3, the DNA is TGCGCCAGCAGCTTGTTGGACTCTCAGAACACTGAAGCTTTCTTT. The V and J genes are TRBV5-1 and TRBJ1-1; D call uncertain. The CDR3 totals 15 residues. The germline CDR1 and CDR2 sequences are SGHRS and YFSETQ. Deletions cut 1 base from V and 1 base from J, with 11 bases between.

The rearrangement links TRBV6-2 or TRBV6-3 to TRBJ2-3; 8 bases align to TRBD1. This CDR3 contains 19 residues. After removal of 0 bases from V and 5 bases from J, the junction contained 16 bases not matched to a gene. The germline V gene encodes CDR1 MNHEY and CDR2 SVGEGT. The CDR3 DNA follows: TGTGCCAGCAGTTACTCGAGTGGGCTCGCCACAGGGGGGATAGATACGCAGTATTTT. Its protein product is CASSYSSGLATGGIDTQYF.

CDR3 in DNA: TGTGCCAGCAGCCCCCAACAGCAGAACACTGAAGCTTTCTTT. As protein: CASSPQQQNTEAFF. The rearrangement joins TRBV11-2 to TRBJ1-1; no firm D call. Trimming stripped 5 bases from V and 1 base from J, with 11 bases between. This CDR3 is built from 14 residues. Germline CDR1 SGHAT, CDR2 FQNNGV. Variable domain in full (rest from reference TRBV11-2 and TRBJ1-1): EAGVAQSPRYKIIEKRQSVAFWCNPISGHATLYWYQQILGQGPKLLIQFQNNGVVDDSQLPKDRFSAERLKGVDSTLKIQPAKLEDSAVYLCASSPQQQNTEAFFGQGTRLTVV.

The rearrangement uses TRBV19 and TRBJ1-5, with D hard to call. V was shortened by 7 bases and J by 1 base, with 5 bases between the two germline ends. Looked up from germline, CDR1 is LNHDA and CDR2 is SQIVND (reference sequence). This CDR3 spans 12 amino acids. CDR3 sequence reads: CASIGSNQPQHF. The CDR3 coding sequence is TGTGCCAGTATAGGGAGCAATCAGCCCCAGCATTTT.

The chain recombines TRBV6-2 or TRBV6-3 with TRBJ1-2; D is undetermined. V was shortened by 4 bases and J by 4 bases, with 16 bases between the two germline ends. This CDR3 spans 15 amino acids. Germline CDR1 and CDR2: MNHEY and SVGEGT. CDR3 sequence (DNA): TGTGCCAGCAGTTCAGCCAGGTTCTCTTTCTATGGCTACACCTTC. Amino acids: CASSSARFSFYGYTF.

The CDR3: CASSIARGQINQPQHF. CDR3 DNA: TGTGCCAGTAGTATAGCAAGGGGACAGATCAATCAGCCCCAGCATTTT. This rearrangement joins TRBV19 to TRBJ1-5; 7 bases are a match to TRBD1. This CDR3 contains 16 residues. Losses at the gene ends were 1 base for V and 3 bases for J; bases not matched to a gene: 6. Germline CDR1 LNHDA, CDR2 SQIVND (reference sequence).